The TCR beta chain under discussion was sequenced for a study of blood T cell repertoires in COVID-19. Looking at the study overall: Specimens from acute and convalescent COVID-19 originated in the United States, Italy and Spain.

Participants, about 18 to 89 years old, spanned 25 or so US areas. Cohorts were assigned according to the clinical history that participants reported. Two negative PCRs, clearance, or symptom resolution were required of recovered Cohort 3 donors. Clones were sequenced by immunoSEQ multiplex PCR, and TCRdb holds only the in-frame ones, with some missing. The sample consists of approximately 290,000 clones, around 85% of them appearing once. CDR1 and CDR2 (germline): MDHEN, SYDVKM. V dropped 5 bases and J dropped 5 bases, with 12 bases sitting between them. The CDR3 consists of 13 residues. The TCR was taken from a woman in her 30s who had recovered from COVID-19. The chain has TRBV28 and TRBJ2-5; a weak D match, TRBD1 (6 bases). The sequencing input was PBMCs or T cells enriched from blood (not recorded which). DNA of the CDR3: TGTGCCAGCAGTCTACAGGGTTCTGAGACCCAGTACTTC. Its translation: CASSLQGSETQYF.